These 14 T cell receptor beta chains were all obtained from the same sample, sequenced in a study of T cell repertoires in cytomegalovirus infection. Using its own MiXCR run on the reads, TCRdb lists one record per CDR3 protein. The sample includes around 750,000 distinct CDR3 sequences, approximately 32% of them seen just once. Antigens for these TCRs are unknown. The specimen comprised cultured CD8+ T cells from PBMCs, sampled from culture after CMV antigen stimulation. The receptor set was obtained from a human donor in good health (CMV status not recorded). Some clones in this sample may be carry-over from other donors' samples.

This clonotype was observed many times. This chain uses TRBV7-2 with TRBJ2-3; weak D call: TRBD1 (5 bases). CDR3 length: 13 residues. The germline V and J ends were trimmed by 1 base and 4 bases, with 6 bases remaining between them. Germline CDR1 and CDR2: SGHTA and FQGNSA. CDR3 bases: TGTGCCAGCAGCTTAGAAGGGGCAGATACGCAGTATTTT. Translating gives CASSLEGADTQYF.

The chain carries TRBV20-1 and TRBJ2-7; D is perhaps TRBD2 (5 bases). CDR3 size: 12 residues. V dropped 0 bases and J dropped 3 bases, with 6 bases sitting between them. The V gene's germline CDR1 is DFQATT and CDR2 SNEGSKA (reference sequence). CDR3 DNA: TGCAGTGCTAGAGAAGCGGACTACGAGCAGTACGTC. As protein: CSAREADYEQYV.

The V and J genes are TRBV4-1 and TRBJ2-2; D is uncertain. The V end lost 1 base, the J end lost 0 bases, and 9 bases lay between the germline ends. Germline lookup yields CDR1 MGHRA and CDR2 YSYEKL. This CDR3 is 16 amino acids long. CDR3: CASSQVYSPNTGELFF. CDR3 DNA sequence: TGCGCCAGCAGCCAAGTCTACAGCCCGAACACCGGGGAGCTGTTTTTT.

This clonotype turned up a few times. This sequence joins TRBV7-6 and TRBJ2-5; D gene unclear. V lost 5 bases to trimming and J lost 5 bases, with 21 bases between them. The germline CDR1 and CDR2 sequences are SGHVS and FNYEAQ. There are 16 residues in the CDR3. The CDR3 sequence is CASSPTQVGFLETQYF. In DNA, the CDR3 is TGTGCCAGCAGCCCTACCCAGGTGGGGTTTTTGGAGACCCAGTACTTC.

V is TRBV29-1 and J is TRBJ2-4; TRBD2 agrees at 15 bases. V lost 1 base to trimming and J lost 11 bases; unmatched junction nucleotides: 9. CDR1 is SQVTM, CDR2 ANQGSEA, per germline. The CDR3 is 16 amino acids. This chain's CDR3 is CSVEGTSGGAGNFQYF. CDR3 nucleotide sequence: TGCAGCGTTGAAGGGACTAGCGGGGGGGCCGGGAACTTTCAGTACTTC. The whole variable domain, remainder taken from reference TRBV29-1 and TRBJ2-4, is SAVISQKPSRDICQRGTSLTIQCQVDSQVTMMFWYRQQPGQSLTLIATANQGSEATYESGFVIDKFPISRPNLTFSTLTVSNMSPEDSSIYLCSVEGTSGGAGNFQYFGAGTRLSVL.

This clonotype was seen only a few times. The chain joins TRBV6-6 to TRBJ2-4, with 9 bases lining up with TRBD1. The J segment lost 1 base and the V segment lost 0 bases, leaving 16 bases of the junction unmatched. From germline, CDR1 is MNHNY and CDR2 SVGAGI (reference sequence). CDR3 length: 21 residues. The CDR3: CASSYSWEGTGSVLAKNIQYF. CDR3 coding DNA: TGTGCCAGCAGTTACTCGTGGGAAGGGACAGGGAGCGTGTTGGCCAAAAACATTCAGTACTTC.

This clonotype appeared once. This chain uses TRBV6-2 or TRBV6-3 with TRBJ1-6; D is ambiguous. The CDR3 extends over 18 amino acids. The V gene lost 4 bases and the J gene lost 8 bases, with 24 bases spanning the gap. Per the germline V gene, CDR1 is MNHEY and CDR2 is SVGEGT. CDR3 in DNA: TGTGCCAGCAGTTCGCGACCCCGATACGGCTCAAGGGATTCACCCCTCCACTTT. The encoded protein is CASSSRPRYGSRDSPLHF.

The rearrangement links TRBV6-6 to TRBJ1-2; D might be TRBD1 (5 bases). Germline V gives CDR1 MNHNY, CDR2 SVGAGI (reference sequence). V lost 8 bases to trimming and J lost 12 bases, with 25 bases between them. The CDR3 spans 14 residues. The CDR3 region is CASGIKDIGISDTF. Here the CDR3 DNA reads TGTGCCAGCGGTATTAAGGACATCGGGATTTCGGACACCTTC.

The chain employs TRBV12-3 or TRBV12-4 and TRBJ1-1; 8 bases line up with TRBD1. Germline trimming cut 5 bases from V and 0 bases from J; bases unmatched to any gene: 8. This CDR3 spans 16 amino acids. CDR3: CASSQTTGDMNTEAFF. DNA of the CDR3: TGTGCCAGCAGTCAGACGACAGGGGATATGAACACTGAAGCTTTCTTT.

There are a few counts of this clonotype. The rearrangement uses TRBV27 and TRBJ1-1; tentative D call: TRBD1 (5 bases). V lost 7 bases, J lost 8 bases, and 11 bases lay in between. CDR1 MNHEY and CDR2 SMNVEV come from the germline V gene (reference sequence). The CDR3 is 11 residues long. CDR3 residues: CASNKGREAFF. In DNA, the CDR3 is TGTGCCAGCAATAAGGGGAGGGAAGCTTTCTTT.

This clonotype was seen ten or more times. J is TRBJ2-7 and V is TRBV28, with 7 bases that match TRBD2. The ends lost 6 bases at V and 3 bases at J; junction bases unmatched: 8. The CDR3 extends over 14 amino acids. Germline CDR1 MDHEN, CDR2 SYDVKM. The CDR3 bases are TGTGCCAGCAGCTCGGCGGGGGATCTCTACGAGCAGTACGTC. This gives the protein CASSSAGDLYEQYV.

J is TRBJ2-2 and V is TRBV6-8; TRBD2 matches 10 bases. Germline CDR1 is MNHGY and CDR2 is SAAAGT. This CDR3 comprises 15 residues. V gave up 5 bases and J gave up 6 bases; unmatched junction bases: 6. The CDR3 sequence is CASSPLLAGAGELFF. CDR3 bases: TGTGCCAGCAGTCCACTCCTAGCGGGGGCCGGGGAGCTGTTTTTT.

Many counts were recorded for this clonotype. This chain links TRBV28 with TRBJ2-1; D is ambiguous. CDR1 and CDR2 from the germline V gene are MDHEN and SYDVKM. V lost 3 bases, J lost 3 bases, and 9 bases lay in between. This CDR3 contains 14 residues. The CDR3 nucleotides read TGTGCCAGCAGTTTGCTTTCTTACTACAATGAGCAGTTCTTC. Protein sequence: CASSLLSYYNEQFF.

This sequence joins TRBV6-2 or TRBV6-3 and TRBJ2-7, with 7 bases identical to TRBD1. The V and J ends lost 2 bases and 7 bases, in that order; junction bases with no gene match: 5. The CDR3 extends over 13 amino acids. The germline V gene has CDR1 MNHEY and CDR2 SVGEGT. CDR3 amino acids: CASSYGTEGEQYV. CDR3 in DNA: TGTGCCAGCAGTTACGGGACAGAGGGGGAGCAGTACGTC.